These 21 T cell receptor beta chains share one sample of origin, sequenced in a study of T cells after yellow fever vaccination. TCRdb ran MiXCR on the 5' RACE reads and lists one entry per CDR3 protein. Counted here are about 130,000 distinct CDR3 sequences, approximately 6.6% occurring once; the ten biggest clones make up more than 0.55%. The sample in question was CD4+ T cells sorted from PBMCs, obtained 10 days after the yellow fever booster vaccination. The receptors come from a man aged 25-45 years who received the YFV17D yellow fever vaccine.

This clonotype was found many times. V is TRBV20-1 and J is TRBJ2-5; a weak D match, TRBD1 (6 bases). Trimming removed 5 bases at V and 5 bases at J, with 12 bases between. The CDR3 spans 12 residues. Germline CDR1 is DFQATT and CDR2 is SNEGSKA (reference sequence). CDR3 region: CSAPQGPETQYF. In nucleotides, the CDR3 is TGCAGTGCTCCACAGGGTCCCGAGACCCAGTACTTC.

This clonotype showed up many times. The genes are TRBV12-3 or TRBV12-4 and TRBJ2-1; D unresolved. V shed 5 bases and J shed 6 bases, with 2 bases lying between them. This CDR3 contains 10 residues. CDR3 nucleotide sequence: TGTGCCAGCAGTCGCAATGAGCAGTTCTTC. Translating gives CASSRNEQFF.

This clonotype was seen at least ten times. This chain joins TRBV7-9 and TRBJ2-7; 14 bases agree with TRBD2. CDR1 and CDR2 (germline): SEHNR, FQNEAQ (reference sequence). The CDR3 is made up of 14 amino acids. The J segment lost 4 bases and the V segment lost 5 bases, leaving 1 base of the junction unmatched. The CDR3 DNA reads TGTGCCAGCAGCCGGACTAGCGGGAGGTACGAGCAGTACTTC. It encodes CASSRTSGRYEQYF.

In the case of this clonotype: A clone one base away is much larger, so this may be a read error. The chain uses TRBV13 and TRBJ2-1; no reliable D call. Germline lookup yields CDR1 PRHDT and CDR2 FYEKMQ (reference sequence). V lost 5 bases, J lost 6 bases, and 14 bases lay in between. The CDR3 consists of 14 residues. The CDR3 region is CASSTLVPPNEQFF. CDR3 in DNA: TGTGCCAGCAGCACCCTGGTCCCACCCAATGAGCAGTTCTTC.

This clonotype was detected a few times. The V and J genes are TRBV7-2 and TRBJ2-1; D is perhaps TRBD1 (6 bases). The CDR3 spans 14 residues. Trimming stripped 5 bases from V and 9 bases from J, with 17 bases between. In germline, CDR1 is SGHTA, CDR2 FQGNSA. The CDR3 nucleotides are TGTGCCAGCAGCCCCAGGACAGCGCCCGGTGAGCAGTTCTTC. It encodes CASSPRTAPGEQFF.

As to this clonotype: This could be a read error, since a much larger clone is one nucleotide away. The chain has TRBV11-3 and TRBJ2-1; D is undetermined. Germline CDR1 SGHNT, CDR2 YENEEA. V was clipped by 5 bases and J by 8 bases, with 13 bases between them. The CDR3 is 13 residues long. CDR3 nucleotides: TGTGCCAGCAGCCTCAGCGATAGGGATGAGCAGTTCTTC. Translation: CASSLSDRDEQFF.

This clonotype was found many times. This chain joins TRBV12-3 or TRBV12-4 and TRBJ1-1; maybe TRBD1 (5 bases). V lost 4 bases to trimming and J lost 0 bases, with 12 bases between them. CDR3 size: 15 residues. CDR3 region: CASSSPDRMNTEAFF. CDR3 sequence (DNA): TGTGCCAGCAGTTCCCCAGACAGAATGAACACTGAAGCTTTCTTT.

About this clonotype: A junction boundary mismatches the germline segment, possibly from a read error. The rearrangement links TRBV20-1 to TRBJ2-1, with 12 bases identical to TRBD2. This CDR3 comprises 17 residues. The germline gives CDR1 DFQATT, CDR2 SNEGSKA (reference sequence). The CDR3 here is CCASSRASGRAAGEQFF. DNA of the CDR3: TGCTGTGCTAGTTCCCGCGCTAGCGGGAGGGCGGCAGGTGAGCAGTTCTTC.

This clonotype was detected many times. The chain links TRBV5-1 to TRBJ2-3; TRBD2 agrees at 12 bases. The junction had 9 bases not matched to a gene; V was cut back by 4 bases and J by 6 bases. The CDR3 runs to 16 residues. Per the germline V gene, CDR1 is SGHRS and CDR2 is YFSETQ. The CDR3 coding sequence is TGCGCCAGCAGCGCATCGGCTAGCGGGAGGGCCGATACGCAGTATTTT. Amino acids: CASSASASGRADTQYF.

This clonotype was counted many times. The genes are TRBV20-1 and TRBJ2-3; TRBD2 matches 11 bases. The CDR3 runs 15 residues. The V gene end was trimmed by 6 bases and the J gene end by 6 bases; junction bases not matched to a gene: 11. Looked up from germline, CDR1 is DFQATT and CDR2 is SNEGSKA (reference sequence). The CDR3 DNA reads TGCAGTGCCCCGGTTAGCGGGAGGGCCTTGGATACGCAGTATTTT. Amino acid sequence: CSAPVSGRALDTQYF.

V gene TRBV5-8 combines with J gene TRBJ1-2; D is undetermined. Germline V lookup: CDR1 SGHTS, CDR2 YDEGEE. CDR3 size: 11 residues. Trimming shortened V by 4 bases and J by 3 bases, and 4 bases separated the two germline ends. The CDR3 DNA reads TGTGCCAGCAGCCACGACTATGGCTACACCTTC. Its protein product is CASSHDYGYTF.

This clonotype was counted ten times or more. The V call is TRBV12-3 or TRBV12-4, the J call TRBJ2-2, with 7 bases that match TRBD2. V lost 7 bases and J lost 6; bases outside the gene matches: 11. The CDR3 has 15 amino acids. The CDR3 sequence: CASNVGGRAPGELFF. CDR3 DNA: TGTGCCAGCAACGTGGGGGGGAGGGCCCCCGGGGAGCTGTTTTTT.

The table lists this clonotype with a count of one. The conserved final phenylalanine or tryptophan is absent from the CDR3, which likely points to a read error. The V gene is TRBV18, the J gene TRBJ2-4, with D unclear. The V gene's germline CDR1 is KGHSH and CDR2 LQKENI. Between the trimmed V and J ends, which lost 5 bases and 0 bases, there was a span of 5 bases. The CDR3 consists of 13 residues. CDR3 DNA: TGTGCCAGCTCAGAGACAGCCAAAAACATTCAGTACCTC. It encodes CASSETAKNIQYL.

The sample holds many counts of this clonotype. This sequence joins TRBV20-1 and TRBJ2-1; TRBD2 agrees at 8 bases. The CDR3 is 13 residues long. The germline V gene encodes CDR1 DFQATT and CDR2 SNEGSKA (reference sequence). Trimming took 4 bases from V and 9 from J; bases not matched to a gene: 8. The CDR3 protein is CSAIPGLDFEQFF. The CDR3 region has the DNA TGCAGTGCTATACCGGGACTAGACTTTGAGCAGTTCTTC.

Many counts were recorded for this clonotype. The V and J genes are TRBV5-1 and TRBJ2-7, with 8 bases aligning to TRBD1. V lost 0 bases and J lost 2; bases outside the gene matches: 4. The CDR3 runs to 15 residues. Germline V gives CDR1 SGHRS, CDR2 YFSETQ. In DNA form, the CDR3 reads TGCGCCAGCAGCTTGGAGACAGGGGCTACCTACGAGCAGTACTTC. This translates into CASSLETGATYEQYF.

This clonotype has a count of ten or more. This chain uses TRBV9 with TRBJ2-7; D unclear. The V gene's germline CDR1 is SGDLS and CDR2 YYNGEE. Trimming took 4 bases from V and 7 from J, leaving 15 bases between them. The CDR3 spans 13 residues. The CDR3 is CASSRDELGEQYF. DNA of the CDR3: TGTGCCAGCAGCAGAGATGAACTGGGGGAGCAGTACTTC.

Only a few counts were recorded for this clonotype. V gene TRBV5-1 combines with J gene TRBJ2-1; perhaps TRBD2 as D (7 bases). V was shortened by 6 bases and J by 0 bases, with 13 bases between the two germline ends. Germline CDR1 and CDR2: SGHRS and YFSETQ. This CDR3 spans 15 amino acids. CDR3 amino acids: CASTLADSSYNEQFF. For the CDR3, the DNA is TGCGCCAGCACCCTAGCGGACAGCTCCTACAATGAGCAGTTCTTC.

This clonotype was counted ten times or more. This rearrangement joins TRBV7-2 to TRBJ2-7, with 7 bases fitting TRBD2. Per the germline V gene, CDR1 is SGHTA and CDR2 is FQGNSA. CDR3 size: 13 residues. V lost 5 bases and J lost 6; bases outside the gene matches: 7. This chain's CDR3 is CASSPARESEQYF. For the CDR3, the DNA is TGTGCCAGCAGCCCCGCGCGGGAGTCCGAGCAGTACTTC.

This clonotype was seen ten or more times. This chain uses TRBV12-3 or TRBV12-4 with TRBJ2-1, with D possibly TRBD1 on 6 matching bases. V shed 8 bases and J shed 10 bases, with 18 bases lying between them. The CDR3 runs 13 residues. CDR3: CASGLFTGLEQFF. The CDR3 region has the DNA TGTGCCAGCGGATTATTCACAGGGTTAGAGCAGTTCTTC.

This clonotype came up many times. As DNA, the CDR3 is TGCGCCAGCAGCTCGAAAGGGAATGAGCAGTTCTTC. This encodes CASSSKGNEQFF. This chain links TRBV5-1 with TRBJ2-1; unclear D gene. The germline V and J ends were trimmed by 3 bases and 7 bases, with 8 bases remaining between them. The CDR3 has 12 amino acids. The germline CDR1 and CDR2 sequences are SGHRS and YFSETQ.

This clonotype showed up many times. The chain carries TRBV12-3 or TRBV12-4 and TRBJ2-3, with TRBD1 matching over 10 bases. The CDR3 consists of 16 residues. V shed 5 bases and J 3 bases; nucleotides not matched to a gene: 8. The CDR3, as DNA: TGTGCCAGCAGTCGGTCCGGGACAGGGGTTACAGATACGCAGTATTTT. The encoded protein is CASSRSGTGVTDTQYF.